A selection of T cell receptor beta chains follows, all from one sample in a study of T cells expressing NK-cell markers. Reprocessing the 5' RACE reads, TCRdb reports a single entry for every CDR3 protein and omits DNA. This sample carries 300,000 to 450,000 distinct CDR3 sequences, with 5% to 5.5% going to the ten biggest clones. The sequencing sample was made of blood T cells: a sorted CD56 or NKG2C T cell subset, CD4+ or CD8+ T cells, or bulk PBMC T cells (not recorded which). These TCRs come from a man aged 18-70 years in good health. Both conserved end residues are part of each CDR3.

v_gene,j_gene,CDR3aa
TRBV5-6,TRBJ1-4,CASSPWTGKGEKLFF
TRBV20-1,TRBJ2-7,CSAQTGGNSYEQYF
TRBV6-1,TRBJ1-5,CASKRGQGITQPQHF
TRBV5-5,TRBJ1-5,CASRIRPGPINNQPQHF
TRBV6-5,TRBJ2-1,CASSPRTGEQFF
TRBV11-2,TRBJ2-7,CASSLGRGGGYKEQYF
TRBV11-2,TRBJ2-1,CASSPNKLAVHSYNEQFF
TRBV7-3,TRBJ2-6,CASRTGVGSGANVLTF
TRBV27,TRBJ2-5,CASSLRGEIQETQYF
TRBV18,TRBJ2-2,CASSPIPGGNTGELFF
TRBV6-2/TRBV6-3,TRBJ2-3,CASSRGAVRPSTDTQYF
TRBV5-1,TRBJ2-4,CASSQDGQGRNIQYF
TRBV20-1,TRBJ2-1,CSVRYRETFYNEQFF
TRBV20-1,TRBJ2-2,CSAQFDSSAGELFF
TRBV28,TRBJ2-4,CASSLGQPNIQYF
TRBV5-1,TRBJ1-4,CASSHPGQYEKLFF
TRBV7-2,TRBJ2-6,CASSLGGTHSSGANVLTF
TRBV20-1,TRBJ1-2,CSARDRGPDGYTF
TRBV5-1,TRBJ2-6,CASSLALGPGANVLTF
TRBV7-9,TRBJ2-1,CASSFKASGGAGNEQFF
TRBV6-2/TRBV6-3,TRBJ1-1,CASSEHGQGKPEAFF
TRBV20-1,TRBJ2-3,CSARDWGRGGLNTQYF
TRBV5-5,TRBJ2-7,CASSIRTGYSYEQYF
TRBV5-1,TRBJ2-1,CASSLTVAGNNEQFF
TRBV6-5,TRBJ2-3,CASRQGKEQYF
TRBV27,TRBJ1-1,CASSYVGQGYTEAFF
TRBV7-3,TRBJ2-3,CASSAGQLIDTQYF
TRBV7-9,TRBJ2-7,CASSTGRRGYEQYF
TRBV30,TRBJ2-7,CAWGDYGTGASYEQYF
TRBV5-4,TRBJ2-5,CASSLGTHYQETQYF
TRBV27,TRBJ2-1,CASSGRRTSGAHNEQFF
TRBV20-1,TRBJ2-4,CSARDLMDLAKNIQYF
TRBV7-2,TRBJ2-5,CASSLVAGGLQETQYF
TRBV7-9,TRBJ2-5,CASSLGGVQYQETQYF